This T cell receptor beta chain was retrieved from a study of shared clonotypes between healthy human individuals. Study-wide context: Researchers assigned three CD4 naive, three CD4 memory, two CD8 naive and one CD8 memory plate to each donor. Overall study findings and caveats: With few donors, the genetic and exposure-history diversity represented was limited. On the whole, naive subsets had larger estimated richness than memory subsets had.

CDR3 length equals 13 residues. Trimming left V 2 bases short and J 7 bases short, with 9 bases between. Germline loops: CDR1 SGHDN, CDR2 FVKESK. About this clone: What it binds is unknown.

The authors' processing: ImmunoSEQ gave junction-only sequences without quality scores, so filtering differed. Generated by immunoSEQ multiplex PCR, the TCRdb table keeps only in-frame clones and is missing some. D and trimming were read from the DNA, whereas the V and J calls and clone size are those reported in that table. The sample shows a few million clones, 80% to 95% of them seen only once. The rearrangement uses TRBV14 and TRBJ1-5, with D possibly matching TRBD1 (5 bases). The specimen sequenced was naive CD4+ T cells from PBMCs. As to subset: CD45RA+ positively selected. This clonotype was obtained from a man between 18 and 29 years old in good health. Some clones in this sample may be carry-over from other donors' samples. In DNA form, the CDR3 reads TGTGCCAGCAGCCAAAAAGCAGGGCAGCCCCAGCATTTT. It codes for CASSQKAGQPQHF.